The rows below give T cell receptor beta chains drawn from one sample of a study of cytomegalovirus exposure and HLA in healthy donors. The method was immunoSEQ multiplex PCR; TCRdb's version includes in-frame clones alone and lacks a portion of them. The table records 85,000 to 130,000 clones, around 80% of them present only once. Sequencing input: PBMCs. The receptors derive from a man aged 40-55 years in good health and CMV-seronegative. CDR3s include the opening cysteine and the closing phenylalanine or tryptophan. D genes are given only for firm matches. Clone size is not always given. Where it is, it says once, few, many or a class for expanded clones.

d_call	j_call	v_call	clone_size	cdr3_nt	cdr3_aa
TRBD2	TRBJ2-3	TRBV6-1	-	TGTGCCAGCAGTATAGCGGGGGTCACAGATACGCAGTATTTT	CASSIAGVTDTQYF
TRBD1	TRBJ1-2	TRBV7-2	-	TGTGCCAGCAGCCTAGGACAGGGTGTACGCGGCTACACCTTC	CASSLGQGVRGYTF
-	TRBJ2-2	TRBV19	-	TGTGCCAGTAGTTCCCAGAGGCAGACGGCCGGGGAGCTGTTTTTT	CASSSQRQTAGELFF
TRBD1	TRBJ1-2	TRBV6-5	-	TGTGCCAGCAGTAGGGACAGGGGAGATGGCTACACCTTC	CASSRDRGDGYTF
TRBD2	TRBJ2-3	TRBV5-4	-	TGTGCCAGCAGCTTGAGACTAGCGGTGGCCACAGATACGCAGTATTTT	CASSLRLAVATDTQYF
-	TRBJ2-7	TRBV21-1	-	TGTGCCAGCAGCAAAGCCGGGACAGCAGCCTACGAGCAGTACTTC	CASSKAGTAAYEQYF
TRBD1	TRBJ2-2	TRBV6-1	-	TGTGCCAGCACACGGGACAGGGGGCTGGGGGAGCTGTTTTTT	CASTRDRGLGELFF
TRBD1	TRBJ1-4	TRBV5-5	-	TGTGCCAGCAGCTTGGGGGACAGCCCTAATGAAAAACTGTTTTTT	CASSLGDSPNEKLFF
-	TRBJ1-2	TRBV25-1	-	TGTGCCAGCAGTGAATATAAGGGGAACTATGGCTACACCTTC	CASSEYKGNYGYTF
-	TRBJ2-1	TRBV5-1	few	TGCGCCAGCAGCTTGGCAGCGGCGCTTCCTGAGCAGTTCTTC	CASSLAAALPEQFF
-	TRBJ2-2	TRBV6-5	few	TGTGCCAGCAGTGAAAGACTTACCGGGGAGCTGTTTTTT	CASSERLTGELFF
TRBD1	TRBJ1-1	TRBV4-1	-	TGCGCCAGCAGCCAGAGACAGGGAATCACTGAAGCTTTCTTT	CASSQRQGITEAFF
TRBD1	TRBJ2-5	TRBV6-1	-	TGTGCCAGTGAACGGGACAGGGGAGAGACCCAGTACTTC	CASERDRGETQYF
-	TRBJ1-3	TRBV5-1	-	TGCGCCAGCAGCTCCGACGGGTTGACCTCTGGAGGAAACACCATATATTTT	CASSSDGLTSGGNTIYF
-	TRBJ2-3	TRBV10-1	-	TGCGCCAGCAGTGAGTTAGGCCAGGGGATCACAGATACGCAGTATTTT	CASSELGQGITDTQYF
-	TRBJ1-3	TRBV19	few	TGTGCGGCGGGGGGTTTTGGAAACACCATATATTTT	CAAGGFGNTIYF
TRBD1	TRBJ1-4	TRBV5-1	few	TGCGCCAGCAGCTTGGTAGGGGGCTCGGATAATGAAAAACTGTTTTTT	CASSLVGGSDNEKLFF
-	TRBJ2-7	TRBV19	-	TGTGCCAGTAGTATGATTCTGGGCCACGAGCAGTACTTC	CASSMILGHEQYF
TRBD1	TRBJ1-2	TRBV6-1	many	TGTGCCAGCATTGTGACAGGGTCCTATGGCTACACCTTC	CASIVTGSYGYTF
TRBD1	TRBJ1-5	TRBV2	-	TGTGCCAGCAGAGGGACAGGGGGCGCTGGGAATCAGCCCCAGCATTTT	CASRGTGGAGNQPQHF